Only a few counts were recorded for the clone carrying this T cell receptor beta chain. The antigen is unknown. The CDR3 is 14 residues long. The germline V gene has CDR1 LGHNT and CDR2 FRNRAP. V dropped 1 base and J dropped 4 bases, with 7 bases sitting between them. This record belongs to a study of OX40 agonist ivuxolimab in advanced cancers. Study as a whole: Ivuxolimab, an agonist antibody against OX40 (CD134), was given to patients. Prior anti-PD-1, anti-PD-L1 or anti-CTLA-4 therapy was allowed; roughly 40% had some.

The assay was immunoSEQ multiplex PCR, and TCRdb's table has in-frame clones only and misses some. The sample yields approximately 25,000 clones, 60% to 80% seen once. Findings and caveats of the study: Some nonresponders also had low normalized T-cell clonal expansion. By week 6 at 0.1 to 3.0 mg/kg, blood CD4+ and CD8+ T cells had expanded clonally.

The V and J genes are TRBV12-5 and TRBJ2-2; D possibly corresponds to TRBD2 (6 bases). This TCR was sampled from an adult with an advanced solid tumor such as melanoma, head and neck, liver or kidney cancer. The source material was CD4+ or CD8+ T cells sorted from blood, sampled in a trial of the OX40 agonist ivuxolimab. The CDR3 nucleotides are TGTGCTAGTGGTTTGGGGACTACCACCGGGGAGCTGTTTTTT. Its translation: CASGLGTTTGELFF.